This is a list of T cell receptor beta chains from one sample in a study of siplizumab effects on memory and regulatory T cells. Produced via immunoSEQ multiplex PCR; TCRdb's table is partial and in-frame only. Of roughly 120,000 clones detected, less than 95% appear once; the ten largest clones hold 1.5% to 2%. Material for sequencing was non-Treg CD4+ T cells sorted from blood. All receptors derive from a human donor in good health. The CDR3 runs from the conserved cysteine through the conserved F or W. D genes are given only for firm matches. Size values are once, few and many counts, or a class for expanded clones, and some rows have none.

>TRBJ1-1|.|TRBV2|.
CASSTGTNTEAFF
TGTGCCAGCAGTACAGGGACGAACACTGAAGCTTTCTTT
>TRBJ1-1|.|TRBV25-1|.
CASRGESREAFF
TGTGCCAGCAGGGGAGAGAGTAGGGAAGCTTTCTTT
>TRBJ2-7|.|TRBV6-5|.
CASRGLTKAYEQYF
TGTGCCAGCAGAGGGTTAACGAAAGCCTACGAGCAGTACTTC
>TRBJ1-2|TRBD1|TRBV6-6|.
CASSSTGGRGYTF
TGTGCCAGCAGTTCAACAGGGGGTCGGGGCTACACCTTC
>TRBJ2-1|.|TRBV5-1|.
CASAEMSDTYNEQFF
TGCGCCAGCGCCGAAATGAGTGACACTTACAATGAGCAGTTCTTC
>TRBJ2-3|TRBD2|TRBV2|.
CASQLKPGLAGPDTQYF
TGTGCCAGCCAACTGAAGCCGGGACTAGCGGGGCCAGATACGCAGTATTTT
>TRBJ2-4|TRBD1|TRBV7-9|.
CASSQGDIAKNIQYF
TGTGCCAGCAGCCAGGGGGACATAGCCAAAAACATTCAGTACTTC
>TRBJ2-3|.|TRBV7-2|.
CASSPWSDTQYF
TGTGCCAGCAGCCCTTGGTCAGATACGCAGTATTTT
>TRBJ2-1|.|TRBV5-4|.
CASSSNAGYRNEQFF
TGTGCCAGCAGCTCAAACGCCGGGTATAGGAATGAGCAGTTCTTC
>TRBJ1-3|.|TRBV7-9|.
CASSPGFSGNTIYF
TGTGCCAGCAGCCCGGGATTCTCTGGAAACACCATATATTTT
>TRBJ2-7|.|TRBV27|.
CASSLGGSSYEQYF
TGTGCCAGCAGTCTAGGGGGGAGCTCCTACGAGCAGTACTTC
>TRBJ2-7|.|TRBV27|.
CASSWRDTTYEQYF
TGTGCCAGCAGTTGGCGGGATACTACCTACGAGCAGTACTTC
>TRBJ2-1|.|TRBV11-1|.
CASSPLAGPKNEQFF
TGTGCCAGCAGCCCACTGGCAGGGCCAAAAAATGAGCAGTTCTTC
>TRBJ2-7|.|TRBV11-2|.
CASSLFDEQYF
TGTGCCAGCAGCTTATTTGACGAGCAGTACTTC
>TRBJ2-1|.|TRBV6-5|.
CASSYSGRSSYNEQFF
TGTGCCAGCAGTTACTCTGGGAGGAGCTCCTACAATGAGCAGTTCTTC
>TRBJ2-2|.|TRBV9|.
CASSVQGRRLGGELFF
TGTGCCAGCAGCGTCCAGGGACGCAGGTTGGGAGGGGAGCTGTTTTTT
>TRBJ1-1|.|TRBV2|.
CASSSVGRNTEAFF
TGTGCCAGCAGTTCGGTGGGACGGAACACTGAAGCTTTCTTT
>TRBJ2-1|.|TRBV7-2|.
CASSQGETGGGEQFF
TGTGCCAGCAGCCAAGGGGAAACTGGAGGGGGTGAGCAGTTCTTC
>TRBJ2-4|.|TRBV7-2|.
CASSLVGGQVRNIQYF
TGTGCCAGCAGCTTAGTCGGGGGTCAGGTTCGAAACATTCAGTACTTC
>TRBJ2-7|.|TRBV6-1|.
CASSDTGLEEQYF
TGTGCCAGCAGTGATACAGGGTTGGAAGAGCAGTACTTC
>TRBJ2-4|TRBD2|TRBV7-2|once
CASSLFSLAGMGNIQYF
TGTGCCAGCAGCTTATTCTCGCTAGCGGGAATGGGAAACATTCAGTACTTC
>TRBJ2-7|TRBD2|TRBV19|.
CASSLAGGPPNEQYF
TGTGCCAGTAGTTTAGCGGGAGGCCCCCCCAACGAGCAGTACTTC
>TRBJ2-3|TRBD1|TRBV7-2|.
CASSLTGTDTQYF
TGTGCCAGCAGCTTGACAGGGACAGATACGCAGTATTTT
>TRBJ1-1|.|TRBV7-9|once
CASSLLVNTEAFF
TGTGCCAGCAGCTTGCTCGTGAACACTGAAGCTTTCTTT
>TRBJ2-5|TRBD1|TRBV18|.
CASSSSGGETQYF
TGTGCCAGCTCATCATCAGGGGGAGAGACCCAGTACTTC
>TRBJ1-5|.|TRBV27|.
CASSLLAGGNQPQHF
TGTGCCAGCAGTTTATTGGCGGGAGGGAATCAGCCCCAGCATTTT
>TRBJ2-3|.|TRBV7-6|.
CASSSRVTDTQYF
TGTGCCAGCAGCTCCCGGGTCACAGATACGCAGTATTTT